This T cell receptor (beta chain) was identified in a study of blood T cells in healthy people across ages. A second roughly 7 to 11 cycle PCR used barcoded and J-beta primers. Sequencing recovered at least 3 million CDR3-containing paired-end reads from each sample. One entry per CDR3 protein, called by TCRdb with MiXCR from the 5' RACE reads. This table has about 830,000 distinct CDR3 sequences, 60% to 80% appearing once. Findings of the study overall: Among T cells, TCR beta diversity per million cells dropped roughly linearly as age rose. Strong correlation was found linking TCR beta diversity to naive T cell percentage.

Aged about 6 to 100, donors were systemically healthy Caucasians from Russia. V was clipped by 1 base and J by 8 bases; unmatched bases: 8. The germline gives CDR1 DFQATT, CDR2 SNEGSKA (reference sequence). The CDR3 extends over 14 amino acids. Ten or more counts support this clonotype. Its antigen is not identified. The sequenced sample consisted of blood. This TCR derives from a man aged 25-45 years in good health. This rearrangement joins TRBV20-1 to TRBJ2-1; 7 nucleotides agree with TRBD2. Here the CDR3 reads CSARVAAGIHEQFF. In DNA form, the CDR3 reads TGCAGTGCTAGAGTGGCAGCGGGGATCCATGAGCAGTTCTTC.